The 20 T cell receptor beta chains reported below all come from one sample, sequenced in a study of T cell responses to AZD1222 COVID-19 vaccine. Method: immunoSEQ multiplex PCR; TCRdb's copy keeps in-frame clones and lacks some. The sample yields approximately 110,000 clones, approximately 88% seen once. The sample here was peripheral blood, taken on day 0 of AZD1222 vaccination. These receptors were obtained from an adult in good health.

The chain has TRBV3-1 (or the pseudogene TRBV3-2) and TRBJ1-5; D is perhaps TRBD1 (5 bases). The CDR3 contains 15 residues. Germline loops: CDR1 LGHDT, CDR2 YNNKEL (reference sequence). Trimming cost V 5 bases and J 2 bases, with 13 bases left between them. The CDR3 sequence: CASSGGAAGNQPQHF. The DNA of the CDR3 is TGTGCCAGCAGCGGGGGTGCAGCGGGCAATCAGCCCCAGCATTTT.

The rearrangement uses TRBV5-4 and TRBJ2-3; 12 bases map to TRBD2. Germline V gene sequence: CDR1 SGHNT, CDR2 YYREEE (reference sequence). This CDR3 has 14 residues. Trimming at V came to 4 bases and at J to 5 bases, leaving 2 bases not matched to a gene. For the CDR3, the DNA is TGTGCCAGCAGCGGGGGACTAGCGGGAGATACGCAGTATTTT. Protein sequence: CASSGGLAGDTQYF.

The CDR3 loop reads CASSFDGTEQFF. CDR3 coding DNA: TGCGCCAGCAGCTTTGACGGGACTGAGCAGTTCTTC. The J gene is TRBJ2-1, the V gene TRBV5-1; D assignment may be TRBD1 or TRBD2 (5 bases each). Deletions cut 2 bases from V and 9 bases from J, with 9 bases between. Germline CDR1 is SGHRS and CDR2 is YFSETQ. The CDR3 is 12 residues long. Filled out from reference TRBV5-1 and TRBJ2-1, the complete variable domain reads KAGVTQTPRYLIKTRGQQVTLSCSPISGHRSVSWYQQTPGQGLQFLFEYFSETQRNKGNFPGRFSGRQFSNSRSEMNVSTLELGDSALYLCASSFDGTEQFFGPGTRLTVL.

This clone was seen a handful of times. The chain links TRBV6-5 to TRBJ2-2, with 7 positions matching TRBD2. This CDR3 comprises 15 residues. CDR1 and CDR2 from the germline V gene are MNHEY and SVGAGI. V shed 7 bases, J shed 4 bases, and the junction held 9 bases outside the gene matches. The CDR3 sequence is CASKVGEGSTGELFF. In nucleotides, the CDR3 is TGTGCCAGCAAAGTGGGGGAGGGTAGCACCGGGGAGCTGTTTTTT.

The chain has TRBV3-1 (or the pseudogene TRBV3-2) and TRBJ1-4; no firm D call. Germline V gene lookup returns CDR1 LGHDT and CDR2 YNNKEL (reference sequence). Trimming left V 4 bases short and J 3 bases short, with 9 bases between. This CDR3 spans 14 amino acids. Written as DNA, the CDR3 is TGTGCCAGCAGCCCAAGGGTGCCTAATGAAAAACTGTTTTTT. Its protein product is CASSPRVPNEKLFF.

The chain recombines TRBV21-1 with TRBJ1-6; the D call TRBD1 from the table was never checked on the DNA. TRBV21-1 is a recognized pseudogene. The CDR3 is 20 residues long. The CDR3 sequence: CASSILKGIRAGSYNSPLHF. The CDR3 DNA is TGTGCCAGCAGCATTCTAAAGGGTATCCGTGCAGGGTCCTATAATTCACCCCTCCACTTT.

This clone was seen a single time. The genes are TRBV19 and TRBJ1-1, with 8 nucleotides matching TRBD1. The V segment lost 3 bases and the J segment 4 bases; nucleotides outside the gene matches: 7. There are 15 residues in the CDR3. Germline V gives CDR1 LNHDA, CDR2 SQIVND (reference sequence). CDR3 sequence: CASSMGQGAFTEAFF. CDR3 nucleotide sequence: TGTGCCAGTAGTATGGGGCAGGGGGCCTTCACTGAAGCTTTCTTT.

CDR3 coding DNA: TGCAGCGCTGAGGGGTTGGAGAGACAAGCTTTCTTT. This translates into CSAEGLERQAFF. The chain is built from TRBV29-1 and TRBJ1-1, with D possibly TRBD1 on 5 matching bases. Germline-derived CDR1 and CDR2 are SQVTM and ANQGSEA. Trimming stripped 7 bases from V and 9 bases from J, with 18 bases between. The CDR3 runs 12 residues.

The chain carries TRBV29-1 and TRBJ2-1, with D perhaps given as TRBD1 or TRBD2 (5 bases each). Germline-derived CDR1 and CDR2 are SQVTM and ANQGSEA. V was cut by 7 bases and J by 3 bases, with 19 bases left in between. The CDR3 runs 15 residues. The CDR3 reads CSAEGAGGGYNEQFF. CDR3 coding DNA: TGCAGCGCCGAAGGGGCGGGTGGGGGCTACAATGAGCAGTTCTTC.

V gene TRBV10-3 combines with J gene TRBJ2-3; 7 bases agree with TRBD2. CDR1 and CDR2 from the germline V gene are ENHRY and SYGVKD. The CDR3 sequence is 15 residues long. V lost 4 bases and J lost 4; bases outside the gene matches: 8. The CDR3 DNA follows: TGTGCCATCAGTGCCACTAGCGCTGGTTCAGATACGCAGTATTTT. Translating it yields CAISATSAGSDTQYF.

V gene TRBV7-2 combines with J gene TRBJ2-5, with D hard to call. V lost 0 bases and J 1 base, leaving 9 bases between the germline ends. The germline gives CDR1 SGHTA, CDR2 FQGNSA. This CDR3 comprises 15 residues. The CDR3: CASSLAAGVQETQYF. The CDR3 DNA reads as TGTGCCAGCAGCTTAGCGGCAGGAGTCCAAGAGACCCAGTACTTC. The full variable domain, with the rest looked up from reference TRBV7-2 and TRBJ2-5, is GAGVSQSPSNKVTEKGKDVELRCDPISGHTALYWYRQSLGQGLEFLIYFQGNSAPDKSGLPSDRFSAERTGGSVSTLTIQRTQQEDSAVYLCASSLAAGVQETQYFGPGTRLLVL.

CDR3 sequence reads: CASSLDLSRNEKLFF. Written as DNA, the CDR3 is TGCGCCAGCAGCTTGGATCTGTCCCGGAATGAAAAACTGTTTTTT. The chain couples TRBV5-1 to TRBJ1-4, with unresolved D. This CDR3 region has 15 residues. Germline V gives CDR1 SGHRS, CDR2 YFSETQ. V lost 0 bases and J lost 5, with 11 bases in between.

The chain links TRBV5-4 to TRBJ2-7; no clear D. Deletions cut 0 bases from V and 5 bases from J, with 6 bases between. The CDR3 consists of 12 residues. The germline V gene encodes CDR1 SGHNT and CDR2 YYREEE (reference sequence). CDR3 region: CASSLGVNEQYF. DNA for the CDR3: TGTGCCAGCAGCTTGGGAGTAAACGAGCAGTACTTC.

V gene TRBV29-1 combines with J gene TRBJ1-2; TRBD1 matches 7 bases. This CDR3 contains 13 residues. The V gene end was trimmed by 6 bases and the J gene end by 3 bases; junction bases not matched to a gene: 7. Per the germline V gene, CDR1 is SQVTM and CDR2 is ANQGSEA. CDR3 in amino acids: CSVATGTDYGYTF. The CDR3 DNA follows: TGCAGCGTAGCTACCGGGACAGACTATGGCTACACCTTC.

DNA for the CDR3: TGTGCCAGTAGTTACTCCGGGACACTCGATAATTCACCCCTCCACTTT. It encodes CASSYSGTLDNSPLHF. This rearrangement joins TRBV19 to TRBJ1-6; perhaps TRBD1 as D (6 bases). Trimming cost V 5 bases and J 5 bases, with 16 bases left between them. Germline values: CDR1 LNHDA, CDR2 SQIVND (reference sequence). This CDR3 has 16 residues. Variable domain in full (rest from reference TRBV19 and TRBJ1-6): DGGITQSPKYLFRKEGQNVTLSCEQNLNHDAMYWYRQDPGQGLRLIYYSQIVNDFQKGDIAEGYSVSREKKESFPLTVTSAQKNPTAFYLCASSYSGTLDNSPLHFGNGTRLTVT.

The V gene is TRBV5-4, the J gene TRBJ1-5; the D gene is possibly TRBD1 (6 bases). This CDR3 has 15 amino acids. The ends were cut back, 4 bases at V and 7 bases at J, with 18 bases in the middle. The germline V gene encodes CDR1 SGHNT and CDR2 YYREEE (reference sequence). CDR3 region: CASSLGGTSPQPQHF. The CDR3 DNA reads TGTGCCAGCAGCCTCGGGGGGACATCTCCACAGCCCCAGCATTTT.

The chain recombines TRBV3-1 (or the pseudogene TRBV3-2) with TRBJ1-2; TRBD1 agrees at 9 bases. V trimming: 6 bases; J trimming: 7 bases; junction bases outside the gene matches: 6. The CDR3 is 13 residues long. Germline V lookup: CDR1 LGHDT, CDR2 YNNKEL (reference sequence). CDR3 coding DNA: TGTGCCAGCAGTCTCGGGACAGGGTCTGGCTACACCTTC. Its translation is CASSLGTGSGYTF.

A few counts support this clone. J is TRBJ1-2 and V is TRBV4-1, with D possibly matching TRBD1 (5 bases). The CDR3 length is 16 residues. The V gene's germline CDR1 is MGHRA and CDR2 YSYEKL. Trimming took off 0 bases at V and 4 bases at J, with 15 bases between the two ends. The CDR3 region is CASSQDGARSPYGYTF. The CDR3 nucleotides read TGCGCCAGCAGCCAAGATGGGGCACGGAGCCCCTATGGCTACACCTTC.

Here the CDR3 reads CASSTGQGAEKLFF. CDR3 sequence (DNA): TGTGCCAGCAGCACGGGACAGGGGGCGGAAAAACTGTTTTTT. This rearrangement joins TRBV6-2 or TRBV6-3 to TRBJ1-4; 12 bases are shared with TRBD1. This CDR3 has 14 residues. V lost 6 bases to trimming and J lost 8 bases; unmatched junction nucleotides: 4. Germline CDR1 MNHEY, CDR2 SVGEGT.

The count of this clone is one. The chain employs TRBV9 and TRBJ1-1; no firm D call. The CDR3 has 12 residues. The ends were cut back, 0 bases at V and 8 bases at J, with 8 bases in the middle. Germline assignment: CDR1 SGDLS and CDR2 YYNGEE. In DNA form, the CDR3 reads TGTGCCAGCAGCGTAGCGATGGGAGAAGCTTTCTTT. The encoded protein is CASSVAMGEAFF.